This TCR beta chain was identified in a study of control samples from healthy donors and cancer patients. CDR3 length equals 17 residues. V shed 9 bases, J shed 3 bases, and the junction held 15 bases outside the gene matches. The germline V gene has CDR1 LNHDA and CDR2 SQIVND (reference sequence). The table came from immunoSEQ multiplex PCR; TCRdb's copy has only in-frame clones and leaves some out. The data hold about 6,000 clones, with around 72% observed a single time. Specimen: formalin-fixed, paraffin-embedded tissue. This receptor was obtained from a male donor with melanoma. The chain combines TRBV19 with TRBJ2-2, with 8 positions matching TRBD2. Here the CDR3 reads CASSPGGGSGDTGELFF. CDR3 nucleotide sequence: TGTGCCAGCTCCCCCGGCGGGGGGTCGGGGGACACCGGGGAGCTGTTTTTT.